A selection of T cell receptor beta chains follows, all from one sample in a study of CD8 T cells in ankylosing spondylitis. TCRdb itself ran the 5' RACE reads through MiXCR, one entry per CDR3 protein. Among under 200,000 distinct CDR3 sequences listed, 10% to 15% were seen once. Sequencing was done on a sample of blood, either unsorted or a sorted T cell fraction (not recorded which). These receptors were collected from a female donor with ankylosing spondylitis or in good health (not recorded which). Each CDR3 is given with its conserved first and last residue. The order of the fields is D gene, clone size, J gene, V gene, CDR3 protein, CDR3 DNA. A D gene is named only where the DNA matches it firmly. The size of a clone is reported for some rows only, either as once, few or many, or as a class for expanded clones.

D gene: TRBD2
clone size: many
J gene: TRBJ2-7
V gene: TRBV20-1
CDR3 protein: CSASDPTSGRDYEQYF
CDR3 DNA: TGCAGTGCTAGTGACCCGACTAGCGGGAGAGACTACGAGCAGTACTTC

D gene: .
clone size: .
J gene: TRBJ2-6
V gene: TRBV6-2/TRBV6-3
CDR3 protein: CASSYNGGHSGANVLTF
CDR3 DNA: TGTGCCAGCAGTTACAACGGAGGGCACTCTGGGGCCAACGTCCTGACTTTC

D gene: .
clone size: many
J gene: TRBJ2-7
V gene: TRBV12-3/TRBV12-4
CDR3 protein: CASSFKGTTYEQYF
CDR3 DNA: TGTGCCAGCAGTTTCAAGGGCACCACCTACGAGCAGTACTTC

D gene: .
clone size: many
J gene: TRBJ2-2
V gene: TRBV28
CDR3 protein: CASFGGTNTGELFF
CDR3 DNA: TGTGCCAGCTTCGGCGGAACGAACACCGGGGAGCTGTTTTTT

D gene: .
clone size: few
J gene: TRBJ1-2
V gene: TRBV7-2
CDR3 protein: CASSLAGGSYGYTF
CDR3 DNA: TGTGCCAGCAGCTTAGCGGGGGGCAGCTATGGCTACACCTTC

D gene: .
clone size: many
J gene: TRBJ2-3
V gene: TRBV5-1
CDR3 protein: CASSLEGQRYTDTQYF
CDR3 DNA: TGCGCCAGCAGCCTGGAGGGACAGCGATACACAGATACGCAGTATTTT

D gene: .
clone size: many
J gene: TRBJ2-7
V gene: TRBV24-1
CDR3 protein: CATSEGGTVYEQYF
CDR3 DNA: TGTGCCACCAGTGAGGGAGGGACAGTTTACGAGCAGTACTTC

D gene: TRBD1
clone size: few
J gene: TRBJ2-5
V gene: TRBV7-2
CDR3 protein: CASSLAGRGRVWGTQYF
CDR3 DNA: TGTGCCAGCAGCTTAGCGGGCAGGGGGCGAGTGTGGGGGACCCAGTACTTC

D gene: TRBD1
clone size: .
J gene: TRBJ1-4
V gene: TRBV30
CDR3 protein: CAWSVRQGRNEKLFF
CDR3 DNA: TGTGCCTGGAGTGTACGACAGGGACGAAATGAAAAACTGTTTTTT

D gene: .
clone size: .
J gene: TRBJ2-1
V gene: TRBV2
CDR3 protein: CASQQGVLGNEQFF
CDR3 DNA: TGTGCCAGCCAGCAGGGCGTTTTGGGGAATGAGCAGTTCTTC

D gene: .
clone size: many
J gene: TRBJ2-1
V gene: TRBV7-8
CDR3 protein: CASSAGTQRSYNEQFF
CDR3 DNA: TGTGCCAGCAGCGCCGGGACCCAAAGGTCCTACAATGAGCAGTTCTTC

D gene: .
clone size: .
J gene: TRBJ2-7
V gene: TRBV11-2
CDR3 protein: CASSFRGRTEVLGSEQYF
CDR3 DNA: TGTGCCAGCAGCTTTCGGGGAAGGACGGAAGTCCTTGGTAGCGAGCAGTACTTC

D gene: TRBD2
clone size: few
J gene: TRBJ2-2
V gene: TRBV20-1
CDR3 protein: CSVSGTSGRNTGELFF
CDR3 DNA: TGCAGTGTTTCCGGGACTAGCGGGAGGAACACCGGGGAGCTGTTTTTT

D gene: .
clone size: few
J gene: TRBJ2-1
V gene: TRBV7-2
CDR3 protein: CASSIGHQRDEQFF
CDR3 DNA: TGTGCCAGCAGCATTGGACACCAACGGGATGAGCAGTTCTTC

D gene: .
clone size: .
J gene: TRBJ2-7
V gene: TRBV6-2/TRBV6-3
CDR3 protein: CASSYSTDSYEQYF
CDR3 DNA: TGTGCCAGCAGTTACTCGACGGACTCCTACGAGCAGTACTTC

D gene: .
clone size: many
J gene: TRBJ1-2
V gene: TRBV5-4
CDR3 protein: CASSPPLGSPSPNLYGYTF
CDR3 DNA: TGTGCCAGCAGCCCCCCGCTTGGGTCGCCCAGCCCAAACCTCTATGGCTACACCTTC

D gene: .
clone size: many
J gene: TRBJ1-5
V gene: TRBV19
CDR3 protein: CASSLGLGGPQHF
CDR3 DNA: TGTGCCAGTAGTCTCGGGCTTGGCGGGCCCCAGCATTTT

D gene: TRBD1
clone size: many
J gene: TRBJ2-7
V gene: TRBV5-1
CDR3 protein: CASTTGTGGYGEQYF
CDR3 DNA: TGCGCCAGTACCACCGGGACAGGGGGCTATGGGGAGCAGTACTTC

D gene: TRBD1
clone size: many
J gene: TRBJ2-1
V gene: TRBV6-1
CDR3 protein: CASSERQGANHEQFF
CDR3 DNA: TGTGCCAGCAGTGAAAGGCAGGGGGCAAATCATGAGCAGTTCTTC

D gene: TRBD1
clone size: few
J gene: TRBJ1-4
V gene: TRBV4-1
CDR3 protein: CASSQDGQGFENLFF
CDR3 DNA: TGCGCCAGCAGCCAAGACGGACAGGGTTTTGAAAACCTGTTTTTT

D gene: .
clone size: many
J gene: TRBJ2-3
V gene: TRBV28
CDR3 protein: CASSSPPRLNTDTQYF
CDR3 DNA: TGTGCCAGCAGTTCCCCCCCGCGGCTAAACACAGATACGCAGTATTTT

D gene: TRBD1
clone size: .
J gene: TRBJ2-1
V gene: TRBV12-3/TRBV12-4
CDR3 protein: CASRGTGRNEQFF
CDR3 DNA: TGTGCCAGCAGGGGGACAGGGAGAAATGAGCAGTTCTTC

D gene: TRBD2
clone size: .
J gene: TRBJ2-3
V gene: TRBV4-2
CDR3 protein: CASSQDSTGGSDTQYF
CDR3 DNA: TGTGCCAGCAGCCAAGATTCGACGGGAGGGTCAGATACGCAGTATTTT

D gene: .
clone size: .
J gene: TRBJ1-3
V gene: TRBV5-1
CDR3 protein: CASSEDWISGNTIYF
CDR3 DNA: TGCGCCAGCAGCGAAGACTGGATCTCTGGAAACACCATATATTTT

D gene: .
clone size: many
J gene: TRBJ2-7
V gene: TRBV4-3
CDR3 protein: CASSQENRPSYEQYF
CDR3 DNA: TGCGCCAGCAGCCAAGAGAATAGGCCTTCCTACGAGCAGTACTTC

D gene: TRBD1
clone size: many
J gene: TRBJ2-2
V gene: TRBV12-3/TRBV12-4
CDR3 protein: CASLRTGWTGELFF
CDR3 DNA: TGTGCCAGCTTAAGGACAGGGTGGACCGGGGAGCTGTTTTTT

D gene: TRBD2
clone size: many
J gene: TRBJ2-1
V gene: TRBV24-1
CDR3 protein: CATSDQRESRNEQFF
CDR3 DNA: TGTGCCACCAGTGACCAGCGGGAGTCCCGCAATGAGCAGTTCTTC

D gene: .
clone size: many
J gene: TRBJ1-5
V gene: TRBV7-2
CDR3 protein: CASSFKGDQPQHF
CDR3 DNA: TGTGCCAGCAGCTTCAAAGGCGATCAGCCCCAGCATTTT

D gene: TRBD1
clone size: many
J gene: TRBJ1-5
V gene: TRBV12-3/TRBV12-4
CDR3 protein: CASSSGTGALNQPQHF
CDR3 DNA: TGTGCCAGCAGTTCCGGAACAGGGGCGCTTAATCAGCCCCAGCATTTT

D gene: .
clone size: many
J gene: TRBJ1-5
V gene: TRBV5-4
CDR3 protein: CASSLTGRIGQPQHF
CDR3 DNA: TGTGCCAGCAGCTTGACAGGGAGGATAGGTCAGCCCCAGCATTTT